This entry features one T cell receptor (beta chain) sequence. These data originate in a study of T cell repertoires in cytomegalovirus infection. TCRdb independently ran MiXCR on the reads; one entry per CDR3 protein. This sample has around 530,000 distinct CDR3 sequences; 26% occur once, and the top ten carry roughly 13%. The CDR3 totals 15 residues. The germline V gene has CDR1 MGHRA and CDR2 YSYEKL. With 1 base clipped from V and 8 bases from J, the junction kept 3 bases outside the gene matches. J is TRBJ2-1 and V is TRBV4-1, with 12 bases fitting TRBD2. Sequencing was done on a sample of PBMCs. This clonotype was obtained from a human donor in good health (CMV status not recorded). Some clones in this sample may be carry-over from other donors' samples. CDR3 protein: CASSQVGLAGYEQFF. The CDR3 DNA reads as TGCGCCAGCAGCCAAGTGGGACTAGCGGGCTATGAGCAGTTCTTC.